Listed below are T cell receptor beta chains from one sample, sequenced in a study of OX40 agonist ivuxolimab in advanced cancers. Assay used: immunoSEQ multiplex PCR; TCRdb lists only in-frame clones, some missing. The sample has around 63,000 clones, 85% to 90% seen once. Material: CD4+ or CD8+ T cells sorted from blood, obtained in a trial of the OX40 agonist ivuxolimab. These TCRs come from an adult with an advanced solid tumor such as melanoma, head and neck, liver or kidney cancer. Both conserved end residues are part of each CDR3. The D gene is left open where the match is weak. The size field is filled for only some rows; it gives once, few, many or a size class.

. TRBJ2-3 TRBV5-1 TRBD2 TGCGCCAGCAGCTTGGCCATTGAGATAGCGGGGGATACGCAGTATTTT CASSLAIEIAGDTQYF
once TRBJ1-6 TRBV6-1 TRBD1 TGTGCCAGCAGTGACGACAGGGTAAGGATAACCCTCCACTTT CASSDDRVRITLHF
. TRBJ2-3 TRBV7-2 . TGTGCCAGCAGCTTGAGAGATACGCAGTATTTT CASSLRDTQYF
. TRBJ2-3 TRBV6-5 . TGTGCCAGCAGTTACCGGAGAGAGACAGATACGCAGTATTTT CASSYRRETDTQYF
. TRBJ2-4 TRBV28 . TGTGCCAGCAGTTTATCCGTTACCGAGGGCCTGGCCAAAAACATTCAGTACTTC CASSLSVTEGLAKNIQYF
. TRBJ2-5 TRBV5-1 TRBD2 TGCGCCAGCAGCCCTTGGGGGGGGACTAACCAAGAGACCCAGTACTTC CASSPWGGTNQETQYF
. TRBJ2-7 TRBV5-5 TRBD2 TGTGCCAGCAGCTTAAATATGGGGACTAGCGGTATTCCGCAGTACTTC CASSLNMGTSGIPQYF
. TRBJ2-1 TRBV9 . TGTGCCAGCAGCGTAGTCCTGGGGTACTACAATGAGCAGTTCTTC CASSVVLGYYNEQFF
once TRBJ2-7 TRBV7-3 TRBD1 TGTGCCAGCAGCGCCCGGACAGGGGCCGAGCAGTACTTC CASSARTGAEQYF
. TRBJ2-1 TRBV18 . TGTGCCAGCACCCGATCAGTCTCCAATGAGCAGTTCTTC CASTRSVSNEQFF
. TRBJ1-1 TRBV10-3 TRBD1 TGTGCCATCAACAGGGGTATGAACACTGAAGCTTTCTTT CAINRGMNTEAFF
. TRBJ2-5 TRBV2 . TGTGCCAGCCAGGGAGTGGGGGGAGTAGAGACCCAGTACTTC CASQGVGGVETQYF
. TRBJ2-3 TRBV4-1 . TGCGCCAGCAGCCAAGATGCCAGCGGCCTACTTCGCACAGATACGCAGTATTTT CASSQDASGLLRTDTQYF
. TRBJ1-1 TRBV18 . TGTGCCAGCTCACCGGGGAGAATGAACACTGAAGCTTTCTTT CASSPGRMNTEAFF
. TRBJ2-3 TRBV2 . TGTGCCAGCAGTACCACTTACACAGATACGCAGTATTTT CASSTTYTDTQYF
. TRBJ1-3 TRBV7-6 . TGTGCCAGCAGCCTAACAGGGCCTCCTGGAAACACCATATATTTT CASSLTGPPGNTIYF
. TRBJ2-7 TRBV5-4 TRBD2 TGTGCCAGCAGCGGGTCGGGACTAGCGGGAAAAGGGTACGAGCAGTACTTC CASSGSGLAGKGYEQYF
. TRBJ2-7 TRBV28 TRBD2 TGTGCCAGCAGTTTATATGGGAGGGGCGAGCAGTACTTC CASSLYGRGEQYF
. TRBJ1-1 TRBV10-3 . TGTGCCATCAGTGTCGCAGGCAGGGACACTGAAGCTTTCTTT CAISVAGRDTEAFF
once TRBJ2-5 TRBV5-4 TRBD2 TGTGCCAGCAGCGGGAGGGCCGAGACCCAGTACTTC CASSGRAETQYF
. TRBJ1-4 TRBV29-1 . TGCAGCGTAAAGAGGGCGGAGGATGAAAAACTGTTTTTT CSVKRAEDEKLFF
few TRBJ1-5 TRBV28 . TGTGCCAGCAGTCCCAGGGCAGCCCAGCATTTT CASSPRAAQHF
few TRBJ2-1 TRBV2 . TGTGCCAGCACCCCCCAGGAACCGTTCTACAATGAGCAGTTCTTC CASTPQEPFYNEQFF
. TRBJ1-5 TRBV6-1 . TGTGCCAGCAGCCCGCAGGTGGCAAATCAGCCCCAGCATTTT CASSPQVANQPQHF
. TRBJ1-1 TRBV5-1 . TGCGCCAGCAGCTTGTCGCCAGGCAACACTGAAGCTTTCTTT CASSLSPGNTEAFF
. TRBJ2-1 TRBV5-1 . TGCGCCAGCAGGCTCACTACTGAGCAGTTCTTC CASRLTTEQFF
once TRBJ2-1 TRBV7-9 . TGTGCCAGCAGCTTAACCCACGGAGAGCAGTTCTTC CASSLTHGEQFF
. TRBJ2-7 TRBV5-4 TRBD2 TGTGCCAGCAGCCCCGGGGGGGGCCGCTACGAGCAGTACTTC CASSPGGGRYEQYF
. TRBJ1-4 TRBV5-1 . TGCGCCAGCAGCTTGGGGTCCTTAGGGGGGACTAATGAAAAACTGTTTTTT CASSLGSLGGTNEKLFF
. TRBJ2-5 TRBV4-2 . TGTGCCAGCAGCCAAGCCCGACAGCCTACTCAAGAGACCCAGTACTTC CASSQARQPTQETQYF
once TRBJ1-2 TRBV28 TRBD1 TGTGCCAGCTCAAGGGGACAGATCTCAGGCTATGGCTACACCTTC CASSRGQISGYGYTF
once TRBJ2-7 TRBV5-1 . TGCGCCAGCAGCGTGGACGGCGAATCCTACGAGCAGTACTTC CASSVDGESYEQYF